This passage covers 23 T cell receptor beta chains from one sample sequenced in a study of blood T cell repertoires in COVID-19. Clones were sequenced by immunoSEQ multiplex PCR, and TCRdb holds only the in-frame ones, with some missing. Among roughly 270,000 clones listed, 85% were seen once. The specimen sequenced was peripheral blood. The receptors originated from a man in his forties or fifties with active or convalescent COVID-19.

The chain joins TRBV12-5 to TRBJ2-1; TRBD2 matches 7 bases. CDR3 size: 14 residues. Germline CDR1 is LGHNT and CDR2 is FRNRAP. The V and J ends lost 6 bases and 3 bases, in that order; junction bases with no gene match: 5. In DNA form, the CDR3 reads TGTGCTAGTGGCGAGGGAGGGAACTACAATGAGCAGTTCTTC. This encodes CASGEGGNYNEQFF.

This clone was recorded only once. The chain carries TRBV27 and TRBJ1-1, with D possibly being TRBD1 (6 bases). Germline V gene lookup returns CDR1 MNHEY and CDR2 SMNVEV (reference sequence). The V gene lost 4 bases and the J gene lost 0 bases, with 12 bases spanning the gap. The CDR3 consists of 15 residues. CDR3 amino acids: CASSSQGRMNTEAFF. In DNA form, the CDR3 reads TGTGCCAGCAGTTCACAGGGTCGCATGAACACTGAAGCTTTCTTT.

The genes are TRBV25-1 and TRBJ2-5, with D perhaps TRBD1 (7 bases). This CDR3 is built from 14 residues. Per the germline V gene, CDR1 is MGHDK and CDR2 is SYGVNS. The V end lost 6 bases, the J end lost 5 bases, and 16 bases lay between the germline ends. Written as DNA, the CDR3 is TGTGCCAGCAGCATGGGGGACAGCGGGGAGACCCAGTACTTC. Translated: CASSMGDSGETQYF.

This clone was detected only a few times. The chain has TRBV7-9 and TRBJ1-2; 10 positions agree with TRBD1. Germline values: CDR1 SEHNR, CDR2 FQNEAQ (reference sequence). This CDR3 is 14 amino acids long. After removal of 3 bases from V and 8 bases from J, the junction contained 6 bases not matched to a gene. In DNA form, the CDR3 reads TGTGCCAGCAGCTTGGGACAGGGGACATTAGGCTACACCTTC. Protein: CASSLGQGTLGYTF.

The chain uses TRBV28 and TRBJ1-4; D unclear. CDR1 and CDR2 (germline): MDHEN, SYDVKM. The V gene lost 3 bases and the J gene lost 8 bases, with 13 bases spanning the gap. The CDR3 contains 14 residues. In DNA form, the CDR3 reads TGTGCCAGCAGTTTCCGATCCCCGGGGGAAAAACTGTTTTTT. This encodes CASSFRSPGEKLFF.

This clone has more than one count but fewer than ten. This chain joins TRBV5-4 and TRBJ1-2, with a tentative D call TRBD1 (6 bases). Trimming took 6 bases from V and 0 from J, leaving 27 bases between them. The germline gives CDR1 SGHNT, CDR2 YYREEE (reference sequence). This CDR3 comprises 19 residues. CDR3 bases: TGTGCCAGCAACCCGGGGTATAACAGGGTAGGAGGAGCTAACTATGGCTACACCTTC. It is translated as CASNPGYNRVGGANYGYTF.

This chain uses TRBV23-1 with TRBJ1-6; 9 bases agree with TRBD1. TRBV23-1 counts as an open reading frame of uncertain function. With V trimmed by 6 bases and J by 8 bases, 26 bases remained unmatched. The CDR3 spans 21 residues. The CDR3 protein is CASRFRRAGTGTTKGDSPLHF. CDR3 DNA sequence: TGCGCCAGCAGGTTCCGGCGAGCGGGGACAGGGACCACGAAAGGAGATTCACCCCTCCACTTT.

The V gene is TRBV7-2, the J gene TRBJ2-3, with D tentatively TRBD1 (6 bases). Germline V lookup: CDR1 SGHTA, CDR2 FQGNSA. The CDR3 is 15 amino acids. Trimming left V 4 bases short and J 7 bases short, with 18 bases between. CDR3 amino acids: CASSSLRDTANTQYF. CDR3 DNA: TGTGCCAGCAGCTCTCTCCGGGACACAGCAAATACGCAGTATTTT.

The chain couples TRBV6-2 or TRBV6-3 to TRBJ2-2; TRBD1 matches at 8 bases. This CDR3 is built from 14 residues. Unmatched junction bases numbered 12, after V lost 4 bases and J lost 14 bases. Germline assignment: CDR1 MNHEY and CDR2 SVGEGT. CDR3 nucleotides: TGTGCCAGCAGTTCAGATGTCAGGACAGGGCGCCTGTTTTTT. Protein product: CASSSDVRTGRLFF.

This clone was found once. The chain links TRBV7-2 to TRBJ1-4, with TRBD1 as a possible D gene (5 bases). Trimming stripped 2 bases from V and 6 bases from J, with 13 bases between. Germline CDR1 SGHTA, CDR2 FQGNSA. The CDR3 length is 15 residues. Here the CDR3 reads CASSLFSLGDEKLFF. CDR3 bases: TGTGCCAGCAGCTTATTTTCTCTAGGGGATGAAAAACTGTTTTTT.

V gene TRBV27 combines with J gene TRBJ1-1; D gene uncertain. This CDR3 has 15 amino acids. Germline V gene lookup returns CDR1 MNHEY and CDR2 SMNVEV (reference sequence). V was shortened by 5 bases and J by 7 bases, with 20 bases between the two germline ends. The DNA for the CDR3 is TGTGCCAGCAGTCCGGCAAGTGAAGCGAGAGGTGAAGCTTTCTTT. Encoded protein: CASSPASEARGEAFF.

This sequence joins TRBV7-2 and TRBJ1-1, with D possibly TRBD1 on 5 matching bases. This CDR3 comprises 16 residues. V was clipped by 4 bases and J by 0 bases, with 15 bases between them. Germline V gene lookup returns CDR1 SGHTA and CDR2 FQGNSA. CDR3 amino acids: CASSSRGGVMNTEAFF. The CDR3 DNA is TGTGCCAGCAGCTCTCGGGGGGGGGTTATGAACACTGAAGCTTTCTTT.

This clone was observed a few times. The chain couples TRBV5-5 to TRBJ2-5; 7 bases fit TRBD1. J gave up 0 bases and V 4 bases, and 9 bases lay outside the gene matches. Germline CDR1 and CDR2: SGHKS and YYEKEE (reference sequence). The CDR3 loop spans 16 amino acids. This CDR3 reads CASSRAPQGYQETQYF. In DNA form, the CDR3 reads TGTGCCAGCAGCCGAGCCCCACAGGGGTACCAAGAGACCCAGTACTTC.

V and J are TRBV10-3 and TRBJ2-3; 8 bases are a match to TRBD2. The CDR3 consists of 12 residues. V shed 7 bases and J 5 bases; nucleotides not matched to a gene: 2. CDR1 and CDR2 (germline): ENHRY, SYGVKD. CDR3 nucleotides: TGTGCCATCACCGGGGGGGGAGATACGCAGTATTTT. Translation: CAITGGGDTQYF.

This clone was detected once. This chain uses TRBV27 with TRBJ2-4; D might be TRBD2 (5 bases). Trimming pared 2 bases from V and 3 bases from J, leaving 17 bases between. The CDR3 length is 17 residues. Per the germline V gene, CDR1 is MNHEY and CDR2 is SMNVEV (reference sequence). The CDR3 DNA reads as TGTGCCAGCAGTTTAAGAGGCCGAACCGCGGGCAAAAACATTCAGTACTTC. Protein: CASSLRGRTAGKNIQYF.

The V and J genes are TRBV12-3 or TRBV12-4 and TRBJ1-1; TRBD1 aligns across 7 bases. The CDR3 is 12 residues long. The J segment lost 5 bases and the V segment lost 10 bases, leaving 7 bases of the junction unmatched. This CDR3 reads CATHRGWTEAFF. The DNA of the CDR3 is TGTGCCACCCACAGGGGTTGGACTGAAGCTTTCTTT.

This sequence joins TRBV9 and TRBJ2-1; a weak D match, TRBD1 (6 bases). The CDR3 runs 14 residues. Germline CDR1 SGDLS, CDR2 YYNGEE. V was clipped by 0 bases and J by 7 bases, with 11 bases between them. CDR3 residues: CASSVEQGKNEQFF. The CDR3 region has the DNA TGTGCCAGCAGCGTAGAACAGGGAAAGAATGAGCAGTTCTTC.

The chain uses TRBV27 and TRBJ2-1, with 9 bases lining up with TRBD1. Per the germline V gene, CDR1 is MNHEY and CDR2 is SMNVEV (reference sequence). Unmatched junction bases numbered 13, after V lost 6 bases and J lost 4 bases. This CDR3 is 17 amino acids long. DNA of the CDR3: TGTGCCAGCAGCGGGATGGGACAGGGTGGATCATACAATGAGCAGTTCTTC. Protein: CASSGMGQGGSYNEQFF.

The chain links TRBV9 to TRBJ1-3; no clear D. Germline-derived CDR1 and CDR2 are SGDLS and YYNGEE. Trimming left V 3 bases short and J 3 bases short, with 13 bases between. This CDR3 is 15 amino acids long. The CDR3 DNA reads TGTGCCAGCAGCGCTGGTGGGAGCGGTGGAAACACCATATATTTT. As protein: CASSAGGSGGNTIYF.

The chain carries TRBV18 and TRBJ2-5; D may be TRBD1 (6 bases). The CDR3 sequence is 18 residues long. Trimming took off 2 bases at V and 2 bases at J, with 21 bases between the two ends. Germline values: CDR1 KGHSH, CDR2 LQKENI. The CDR3 here is CASSPRGLSGAPQETQYF. DNA of the CDR3: TGTGCCAGCTCACCAAGAGGGCTTTCAGGGGCCCCTCAAGAGACCCAGTACTTC.

The CDR3 sequence: CASSLGGTRGAYNEQFF. For the CDR3, the DNA is TGTGCCAGCAGCTTGGGCGGGACTAGAGGGGCCTACAATGAGCAGTTCTTC. J is TRBJ2-1 and V is TRBV5-4, with TRBD2 matching over 8 bases. V dropped 0 bases and J dropped 2; count of bases not matched to a gene: 7. The CDR3 has 17 amino acids. CDR1 and CDR2 (germline): SGHNT, YYREEE (reference sequence).

V usage is TRBV19 and J usage is TRBJ2-3, with D possibly TRBD2 on 5 matching bases. V was pared by 2 bases and J by 5 bases, with 8 bases between. The V gene's germline CDR1 is LNHDA and CDR2 SQIVND (reference sequence). CDR3 length: 13 residues. CDR3 sequence (DNA): TGTGCCAGTAGTATACGGGGAAGAGATACGCAGTATTTT. This translates into CASSIRGRDTQYF.

The rearrangement uses TRBV28 and TRBJ2-7, with 8 bases aligning to TRBD2. In germline, CDR1 is MDHEN, CDR2 SYDVKM. This CDR3 is built from 13 residues. J was trimmed by 5 bases and V by 9 bases; bases with no gene match: 9. In DNA, the CDR3 is TGTGCCAGTCTCGGGAGGGCCTATAACGAGCAGTACTTC. Amino acids: CASLGRAYNEQYF.